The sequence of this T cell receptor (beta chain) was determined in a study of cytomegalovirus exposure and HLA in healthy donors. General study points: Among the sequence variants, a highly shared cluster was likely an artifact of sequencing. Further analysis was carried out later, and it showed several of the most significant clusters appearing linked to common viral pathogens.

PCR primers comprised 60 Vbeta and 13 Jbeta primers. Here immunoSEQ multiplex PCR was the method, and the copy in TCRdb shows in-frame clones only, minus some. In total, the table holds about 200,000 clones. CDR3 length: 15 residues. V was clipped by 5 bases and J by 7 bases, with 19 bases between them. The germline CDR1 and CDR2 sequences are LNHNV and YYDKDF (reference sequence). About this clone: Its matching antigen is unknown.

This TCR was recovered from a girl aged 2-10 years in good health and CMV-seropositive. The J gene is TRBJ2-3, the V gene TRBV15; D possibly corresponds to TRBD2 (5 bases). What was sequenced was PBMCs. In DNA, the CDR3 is TGTGCCACCAGCTCCCTAGAACGGGGTGGAAATACGCAGTATTTT. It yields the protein CATSSLERGGNTQYF.